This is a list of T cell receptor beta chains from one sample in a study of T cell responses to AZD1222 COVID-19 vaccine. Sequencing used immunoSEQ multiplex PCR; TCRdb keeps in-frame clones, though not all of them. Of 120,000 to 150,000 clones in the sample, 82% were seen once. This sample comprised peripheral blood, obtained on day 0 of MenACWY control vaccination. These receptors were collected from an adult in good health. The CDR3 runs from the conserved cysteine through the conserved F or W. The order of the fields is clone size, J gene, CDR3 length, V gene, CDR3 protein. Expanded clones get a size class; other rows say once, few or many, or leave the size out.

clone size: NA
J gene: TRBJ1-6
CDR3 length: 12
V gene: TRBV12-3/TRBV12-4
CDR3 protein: CASSLPNSPLHF

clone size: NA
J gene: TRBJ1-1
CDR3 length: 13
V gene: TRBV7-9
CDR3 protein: CASRGPTNTEAFF

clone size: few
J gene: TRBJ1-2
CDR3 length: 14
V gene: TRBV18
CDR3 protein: CASSPRDFNYGYTF

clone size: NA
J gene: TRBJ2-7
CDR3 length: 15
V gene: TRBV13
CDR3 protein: CASSPGSSGEYEQYF

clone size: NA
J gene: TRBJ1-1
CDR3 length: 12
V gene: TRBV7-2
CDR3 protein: CASSLGWTEAFF

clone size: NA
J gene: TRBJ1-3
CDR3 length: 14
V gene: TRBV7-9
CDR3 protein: CASSWGQTGNTIYF

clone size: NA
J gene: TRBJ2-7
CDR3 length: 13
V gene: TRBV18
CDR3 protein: CASSQQGTYEQYF

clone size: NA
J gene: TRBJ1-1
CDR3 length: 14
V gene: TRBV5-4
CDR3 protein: CASSLGPGIAEAFF

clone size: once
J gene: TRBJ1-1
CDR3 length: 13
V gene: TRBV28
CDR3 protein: CASVRSGVTEAFF

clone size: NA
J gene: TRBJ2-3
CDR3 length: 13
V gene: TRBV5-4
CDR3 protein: CASTRDNTDTQYF

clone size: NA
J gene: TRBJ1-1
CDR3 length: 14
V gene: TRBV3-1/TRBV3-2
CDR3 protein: CASSLGQRNTEAFF

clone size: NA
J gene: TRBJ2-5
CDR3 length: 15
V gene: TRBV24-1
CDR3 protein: CATSAPTGLQETQYF